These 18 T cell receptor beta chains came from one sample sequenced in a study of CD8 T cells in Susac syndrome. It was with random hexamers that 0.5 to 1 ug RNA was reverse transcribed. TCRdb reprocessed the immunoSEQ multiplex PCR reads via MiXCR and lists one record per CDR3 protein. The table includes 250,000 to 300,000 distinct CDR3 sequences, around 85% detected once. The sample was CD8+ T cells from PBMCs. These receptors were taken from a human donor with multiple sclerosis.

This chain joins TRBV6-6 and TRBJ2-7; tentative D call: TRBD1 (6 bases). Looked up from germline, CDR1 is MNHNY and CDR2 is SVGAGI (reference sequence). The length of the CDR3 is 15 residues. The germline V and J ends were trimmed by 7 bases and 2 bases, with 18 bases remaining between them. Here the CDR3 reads CASKYPGQSTYEQYF. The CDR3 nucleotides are TGTGCCAGCAAATACCCTGGACAGAGCACCTACGAGCAGTACTTC.

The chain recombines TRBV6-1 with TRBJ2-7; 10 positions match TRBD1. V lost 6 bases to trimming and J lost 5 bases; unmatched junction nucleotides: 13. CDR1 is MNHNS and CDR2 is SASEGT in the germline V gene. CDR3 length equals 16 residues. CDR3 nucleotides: TGTGCCAGCAGGACGGGGACAGGGGCCCTGCTCCACGAGCAGTACTTC. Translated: CASRTGTGALLHEQYF.

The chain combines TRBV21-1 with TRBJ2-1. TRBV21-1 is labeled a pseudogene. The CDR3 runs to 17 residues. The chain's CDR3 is CASSKYFSGRDYNEQFF. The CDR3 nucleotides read TGTGCCAGCAGCAAATATTTCTCCGGCAGAGACTACAATGAGCAGTTCTTC.

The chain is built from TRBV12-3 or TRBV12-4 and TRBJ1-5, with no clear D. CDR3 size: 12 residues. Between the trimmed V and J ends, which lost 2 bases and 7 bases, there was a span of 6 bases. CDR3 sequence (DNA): TGTGCCAGCAGTTTAATGATGCAGCCCCAGCATTTT. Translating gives CASSLMMQPQHF.

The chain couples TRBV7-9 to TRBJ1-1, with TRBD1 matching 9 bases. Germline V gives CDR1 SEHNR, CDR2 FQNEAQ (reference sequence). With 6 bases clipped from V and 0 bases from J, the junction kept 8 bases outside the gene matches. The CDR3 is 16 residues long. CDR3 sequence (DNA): TGTGCCAGCAGGGGGACAGGGAGAAAAATGAACACTGAAGCTTTCTTT. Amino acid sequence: CASRGTGRKMNTEAFF.

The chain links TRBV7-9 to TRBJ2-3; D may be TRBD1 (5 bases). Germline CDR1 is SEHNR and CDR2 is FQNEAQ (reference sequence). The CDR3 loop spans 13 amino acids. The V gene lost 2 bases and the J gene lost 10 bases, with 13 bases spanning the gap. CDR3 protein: CASSLLGRIAQYF. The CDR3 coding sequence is TGTGCCAGCAGCTTATTGGGGCGTATAGCGCAGTATTTT.

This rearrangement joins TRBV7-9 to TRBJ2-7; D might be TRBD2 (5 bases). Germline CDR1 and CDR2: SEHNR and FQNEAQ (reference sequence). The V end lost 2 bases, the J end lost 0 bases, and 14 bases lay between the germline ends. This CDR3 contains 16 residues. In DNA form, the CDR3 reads TGTGCCAGCAGCTTACCCGCCGGGATCCGCTCCTACGAGCAGTACTTC. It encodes CASSLPAGIRSYEQYF.

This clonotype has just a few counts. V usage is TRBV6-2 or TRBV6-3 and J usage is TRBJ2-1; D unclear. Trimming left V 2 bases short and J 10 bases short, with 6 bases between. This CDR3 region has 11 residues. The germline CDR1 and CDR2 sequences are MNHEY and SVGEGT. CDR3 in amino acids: CASSYPGEQFF. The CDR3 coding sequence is TGTGCCAGCAGTTACCCTGGGGAGCAGTTCTTC.

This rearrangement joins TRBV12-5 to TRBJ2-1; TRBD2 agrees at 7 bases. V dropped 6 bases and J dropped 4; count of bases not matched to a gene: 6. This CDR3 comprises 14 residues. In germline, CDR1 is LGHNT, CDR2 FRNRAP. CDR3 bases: TGTGCTAGTGGCTCTAGCGGCTTATACAATGAGCAGTTCTTC. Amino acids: CASGSSGLYNEQFF.

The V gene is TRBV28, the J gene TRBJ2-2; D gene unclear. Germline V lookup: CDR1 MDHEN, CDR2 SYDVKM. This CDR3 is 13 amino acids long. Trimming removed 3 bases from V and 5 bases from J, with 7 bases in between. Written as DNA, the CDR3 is TGTGCCAGCAGTTTCTGGGTAACCGGGGAGCTGTTTTTT. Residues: CASSFWVTGELFF.

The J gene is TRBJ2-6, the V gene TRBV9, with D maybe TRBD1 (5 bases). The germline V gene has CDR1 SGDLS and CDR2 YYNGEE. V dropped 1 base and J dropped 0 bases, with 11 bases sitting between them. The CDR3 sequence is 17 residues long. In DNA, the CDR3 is TGTGCCAGCAGCGTAAGGGGCAGGGCCTCTGGGGCCAACGTCCTGACTTTC. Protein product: CASSVRGRASGANVLTF.

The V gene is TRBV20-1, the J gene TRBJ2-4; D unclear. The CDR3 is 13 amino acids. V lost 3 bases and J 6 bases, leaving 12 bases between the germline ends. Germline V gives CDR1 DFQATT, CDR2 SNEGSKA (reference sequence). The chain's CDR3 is CSASSIRVNIQYF. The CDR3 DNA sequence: TGCAGTGCTAGCAGTATACGGGTAAACATTCAGTACTTC.

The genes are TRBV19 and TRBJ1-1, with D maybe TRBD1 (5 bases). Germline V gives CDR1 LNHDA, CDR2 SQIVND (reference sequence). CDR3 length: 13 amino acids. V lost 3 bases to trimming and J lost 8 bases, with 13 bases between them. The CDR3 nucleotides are TGTGCCAGTAGTATTGGGGCGGTCCTAGAAGCTTTCTTT. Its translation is CASSIGAVLEAFF.

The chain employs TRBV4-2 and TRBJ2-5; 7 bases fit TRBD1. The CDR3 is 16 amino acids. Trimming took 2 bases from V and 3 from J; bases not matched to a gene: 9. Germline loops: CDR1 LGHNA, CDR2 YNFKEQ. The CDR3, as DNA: TGTGCCAGCAGCCAAAAGGTTCCCGGGACAGAAGAGACCCAGTACTTC. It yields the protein CASSQKVPGTEETQYF.

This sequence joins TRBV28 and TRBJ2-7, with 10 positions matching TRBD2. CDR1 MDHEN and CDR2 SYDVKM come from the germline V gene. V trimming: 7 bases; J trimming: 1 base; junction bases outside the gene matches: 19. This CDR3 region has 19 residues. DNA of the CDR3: TGTGCCAGCAACACACAGTCCAGGTGGACTAGCGGACAATCCTACGAGCAGTACTTC. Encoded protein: CASNTQSRWTSGQSYEQYF. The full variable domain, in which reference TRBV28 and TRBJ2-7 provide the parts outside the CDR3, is DVKVTQSSRYLVKRTGEKVFLECVQDMDHENMFWYRQDPGLGLRLIYFSYDVKMKEKGDIPEGYSVSREKKERFSLILESASTNQTSMYLCASNTQSRWTSGQSYEQYFGPGTRLTVT.

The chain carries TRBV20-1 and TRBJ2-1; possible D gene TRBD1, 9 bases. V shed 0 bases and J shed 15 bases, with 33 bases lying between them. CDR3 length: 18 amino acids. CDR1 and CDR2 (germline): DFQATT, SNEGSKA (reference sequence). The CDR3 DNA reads TGCAGTGCTAGAGAAAGGGGGACAGGGTTTAGCGGGATCCCCGGGTCGTTCTTC. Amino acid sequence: CSARERGTGFSGIPGSFF.

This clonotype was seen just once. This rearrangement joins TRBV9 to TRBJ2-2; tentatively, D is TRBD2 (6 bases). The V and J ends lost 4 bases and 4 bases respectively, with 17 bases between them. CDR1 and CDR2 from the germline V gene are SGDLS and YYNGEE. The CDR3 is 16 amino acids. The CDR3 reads CASSLAASVSTGELFF. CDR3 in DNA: TGTGCCAGCAGCCTCGCGGCTAGCGTAAGCACCGGGGAGCTGTTTTTT.

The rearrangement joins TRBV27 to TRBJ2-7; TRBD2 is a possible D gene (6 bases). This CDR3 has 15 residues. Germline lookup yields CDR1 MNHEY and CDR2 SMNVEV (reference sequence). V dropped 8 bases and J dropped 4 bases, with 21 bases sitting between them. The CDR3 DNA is TGTGCCAGCTCCGCCCTAATCGGGAGTGGGTACGAGCAGTACTTC. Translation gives CASSALIGSGYEQYF.